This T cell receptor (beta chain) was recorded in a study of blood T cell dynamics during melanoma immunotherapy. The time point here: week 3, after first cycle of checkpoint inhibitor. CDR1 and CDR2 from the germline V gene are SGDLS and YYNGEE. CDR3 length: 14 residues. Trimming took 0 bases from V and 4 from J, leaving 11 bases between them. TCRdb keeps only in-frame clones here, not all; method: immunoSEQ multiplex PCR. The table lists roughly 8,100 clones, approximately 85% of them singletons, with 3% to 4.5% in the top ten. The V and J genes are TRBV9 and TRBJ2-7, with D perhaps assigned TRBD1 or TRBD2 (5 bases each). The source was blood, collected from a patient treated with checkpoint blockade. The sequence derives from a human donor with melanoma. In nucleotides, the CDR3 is TGTGCCAGCAGCGTAGCCGGGAAGGGGTACGAGCAGTACTTC. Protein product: CASSVAGKGYEQYF.